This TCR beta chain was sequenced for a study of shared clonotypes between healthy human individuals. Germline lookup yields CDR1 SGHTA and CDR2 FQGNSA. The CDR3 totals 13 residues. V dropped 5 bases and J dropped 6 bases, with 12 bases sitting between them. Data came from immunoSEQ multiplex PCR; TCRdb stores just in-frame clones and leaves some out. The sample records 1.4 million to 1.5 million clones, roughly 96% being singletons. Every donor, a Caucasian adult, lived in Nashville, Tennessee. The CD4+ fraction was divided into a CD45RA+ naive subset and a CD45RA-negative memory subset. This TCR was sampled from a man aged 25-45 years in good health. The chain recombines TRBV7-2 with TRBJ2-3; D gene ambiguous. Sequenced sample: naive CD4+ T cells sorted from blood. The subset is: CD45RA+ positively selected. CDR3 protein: CASSHPAADTQYF. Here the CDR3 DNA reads TGTGCCAGCAGCCACCCCGCAGCGGATACGCAGTATTTT.